Given below is one TCR beta chain in context. This sample is drawn from a study of blood T cell repertoires in COVID-19. Here immunoSEQ multiplex PCR was the method, and the copy in TCRdb shows in-frame clones only, minus some. The sample shows over 130,000 clones, 84% of them seen only once. Germline V gene data show CDR1 as SGHRS and CDR2 as YFSETQ. The V gene end was trimmed by 5 bases and the J gene end by 8 bases; junction bases not matched to a gene: 12. This CDR3 spans 14 amino acids. The material sequenced was PBMCs or T cells enriched from blood (not recorded which). The clonotype comes from a man aged 50-59 years in a cohort exposed to, infected with or recovered from COVID-19 (not recorded which). V gene TRBV5-1 combines with J gene TRBJ2-5, with 7 bases lining up with TRBD2. DNA for the CDR3: TGCGCCAGCAGTCTAGAGGGAGGGCCTTTCACCCAGTACTTC. Translated, it gives CASSLEGGPFTQYF.